A single sample is the source of the 28 T cell receptor beta chains below, sequenced in a study of regulatory T cells in long-lasting Graves disease. Time point defined: newly diagnosed GD, antithyroid drugs for less than 3 months. Researchers made the TCR library from RNA that was extracted from PBMCs. According to the study, TCR beta libraries were built with iRepertoire HTBI primers and CDR3-region Arm-PCR. A single record per CDR3 protein comes from TCRdb applying MiXCR to the multiplex PCR reads. Of about 470,000 distinct CDR3 sequences in the sample, about 15% were seen once. The same sample was also used in a study of T cells in Graves' hyperthyroidism and ophthalmopathy.

The specimen comprised peripheral blood mononuclear cells (PBMCs), sampled at new diagnosis, from a patient treated with antithyroid drugs. These receptors all stem from a woman in her twenties or thirties with Graves disease.

This clonotype was counted many times. The chain joins TRBV4-2 to TRBJ2-7, with no clear D. The CDR3 totals 12 residues. With 0 bases removed from V and 4 bases from J, the gap between germline ends came to 4 bases. CDR1 and CDR2 (germline): LGHNA, YNFKEQ. CDR3 amino acids: CASSQDSYEQYF. In nucleotides, the CDR3 is TGTGCCAGCAGCCAAGACTCATACGAGCAGTACTTC.

This clonotype was detected many times. The CDR3 nucleotides read TGTGCCAGCAGCTTAGAACTTAACAGGCACTATGGCTACACCTTC. Translating it yields CASSLELNRHYGYTF. The chain couples TRBV11-2 to TRBJ1-2; D perhaps matches TRBD1 (5 bases). CDR3 length equals 15 residues. Trimming removed 0 bases at V and 3 bases at J, with 11 bases between. The V gene's germline CDR1 is SGHAT and CDR2 FQNNGV.

In its sample, this clonotype was seen many times. The chain recombines TRBV7-2 with TRBJ2-1, with TRBD2 matching 8 bases. The last part of the DNA fits TRBJ2-5 better; the J call may be wrong. Germline CDR1 SGHTA, CDR2 FQGNSA. This CDR3 is 14 amino acids long. CDR3 amino acids: CASSRGGVEETQYF. CDR3 coding DNA: TGTGCCAGCAGCCGGGGGGGAGTAGAGGAGACCCAGTACTTC.

Turning to this clonotype: This may arise from a read error, as a much more abundant clone is one base away. V is TRBV6-4 and J is TRBJ2-2; the D gene could be TRBD1 or TRBD2 (5 bases each). Trimming took off 4 bases at V and 2 bases at J, with 5 bases between the two ends. The germline CDR1 and CDR2 sequences are MRHNA and SNTAGT. The CDR3 sequence is 13 residues long. CDR3 coding DNA: TGTGCCAGCAGTGGGGACAACACCGGGGAGCTGTTTTTT. Amino acids: CASSGDNTGELFF.

This clonotype was seen at least ten times. V gene TRBV6-1 combines with J gene TRBJ1-1, with D possibly being TRBD1 (6 bases). V gave up 7 bases and J gave up 0 bases, with 12 bases separating them. The CDR3 is made up of 14 amino acids. Germline CDR1 MNHNS, CDR2 SASEGT. The CDR3, as DNA: TGTGCCAGCATGCCGGGACACATGAACACTGAAGCTTTCTTT. It encodes CASMPGHMNTEAFF.

Notes on this clonotype: This may stem from a read error, because a much larger clone lies one nucleotide away. The V call is TRBV12-5, the J call TRBJ1-1, with unresolved D. Per the germline V gene, CDR1 is LGHNT and CDR2 is FRNRAP. This CDR3 spans 17 amino acids. The ends were cut back, 0 bases at V and 4 bases at J, with 18 bases in the middle. For the CDR3, the DNA is TGTGCTAGTGGTTTGGTACCCCGACCCATCACCAGCACTGAAGCTTTCTTT. Amino acids: CASGLVPRPITSTEAFF.

This chain links TRBV20-1 with TRBJ2-7; the match to TRBD2 covers 7 bases. The J segment lost 5 bases and the V segment lost 0 bases, leaving 7 bases of the junction unmatched. This CDR3 comprises 14 residues. CDR1 is DFQATT and CDR2 is SNEGSKA in the germline V gene (reference sequence). The CDR3 is CSARDGGRGDEQYF. CDR3 nucleotides: TGCAGTGCTAGAGATGGCGGGAGAGGCGACGAGCAGTACTTC.

V and J are TRBV29-1 and TRBJ1-5, with 8 bases matching TRBD1. After removal of 4 bases from V and 7 bases from J, the junction contained 6 bases not matched to a gene. Per the germline V gene, CDR1 is SQVTM and CDR2 is ANQGSEA. This CDR3 is 13 amino acids long. Here the CDR3 reads CSVATGAGQPQHF. DNA for the CDR3: TGCAGCGTTGCGACAGGGGCGGGACAGCCCCAGCATTTT.

This clonotype occurred many times. This chain uses TRBV2 with TRBJ2-7; 9 positions agree with TRBD1. Looked up from germline, CDR1 is SNHLY and CDR2 is FYNNEI. This CDR3 has 12 amino acids. The V and J ends lost 7 bases and 6 bases, in that order; junction bases with no gene match: 4. In nucleotides, the CDR3 is TGTGCCAGCACTGGACAGGGGACCGAGCAGTACTTC. This encodes CASTGQGTEQYF.

This clonotype has ten or more counts. This rearrangement joins TRBV11-2 to TRBJ2-3, with D unresolved. Trimming took 2 bases from V and 0 from J, leaving 18 bases between them. The length of the CDR3 is 18 residues. Germline V gene lookup returns CDR1 SGHAT and CDR2 FQNNGV. DNA for the CDR3: TGTGCCAGCAGCTTAAGGGCGAGAGGCGGCGATAGCACAGATACGCAGTATTTT. Its protein product is CASSLRARGGDSTDTQYF.

The sample holds a few counts of this clonotype. The CDR3, as DNA: TGCGCCAGCAGCCAAGTTGGTCATGACTCTCGCAATCAGCCCCAGCATTTT. Translating gives CASSQVGHDSRNQPQHF. This chain links TRBV4-1 with TRBJ1-5; no clear D. The ends were cut back, 1 base at V and 2 bases at J, with 15 bases in the middle. The germline V gene encodes CDR1 MGHRA and CDR2 YSYEKL. This CDR3 spans 17 amino acids.

The chain combines TRBV18 with TRBJ2-2; no clear D gene. Germline CDR1 is KGHSH and CDR2 is LQKENI. With 1 base removed from V and 6 bases from J, the gap between germline ends came to 6 bases. The CDR3 has 13 amino acids. CDR3 nucleotides: TGTGCCAGCTCACCACTAAGGGCCGGGGAGCTGTTTTTT. Its protein is CASSPLRAGELFF.

This clonotype was seen at least ten times. The chain combines TRBV24-1 with TRBJ1-5; D gene ambiguous. The germline V gene encodes CDR1 KGHDR and CDR2 SFDVKD. Trimming left V 1 base short and J 3 bases short, with 12 bases between. CDR3 length: 16 amino acids. In DNA form, the CDR3 reads TGTGCCACCAGTGATTTAAAGTCGGGTCACAATCAGCCCCAGCATTTT. This codes for CATSDLKSGHNQPQHF.

This clonotype has a handful of counts. The genes are TRBV7-2 and TRBJ2-1; TRBD2 agrees at 8 bases. V lost 2 bases and J lost 5; bases outside the gene matches: 5. Germline loops: CDR1 SGHTA, CDR2 FQGNSA. There are 15 residues in the CDR3. CDR3 sequence: CASSLRREGDNEQFF. CDR3 nucleotide sequence: TGTGCCAGCAGCTTAAGACGGGAGGGGGACAATGAGCAGTTCTTC.

This clonotype was counted many times. The chain carries TRBV9 and TRBJ2-5; maybe TRBD2 (5 bases). The CDR3 is made up of 14 amino acids. CDR1 is SGDLS, CDR2 YYNGEE, per germline. Trimming stripped 1 base from V and 5 bases from J, with 12 bases between. CDR3 loop: CASSVTGTKETQYF. In DNA, the CDR3 is TGTGCCAGCAGCGTAACGGGAACCAAGGAGACCCAGTACTTC.

This clonotype has at least ten counts. The CDR3 sequence is CASGMSGGSAFEQYF. DNA of the CDR3: TGTGCCAGCGGGATGAGCGGCGGGTCCGCCTTCGAGCAGTACTTC. This chain uses TRBV7-2 with TRBJ2-7; D might be TRBD2 (5 bases). There are 15 residues in the CDR3. V lost 8 bases and J lost 6, with 23 bases in between. The germline V gene has CDR1 SGHTA and CDR2 FQGNSA.

The gene calls are TRBV7-9 and TRBJ2-7; 12 bases agree with TRBD2. CDR1 and CDR2 (germline): SEHNR, FQNEAQ (reference sequence). With V trimmed by 5 bases and J by 0 bases, 8 bases remained unmatched. The CDR3 spans 17 residues. The CDR3 DNA is TGTGCCAGCAGCAGGGCCCTAGCGGGGGGGAGCTCCTACGAGCAGTACTTC. Its protein is CASSRALAGGSSYEQYF.

This clonotype was seen more than once but under ten times. One junction end disagrees with the germline gene, perhaps due to a read error. The chain links TRBV20-1 to TRBJ2-7; D might be TRBD2 (5 bases). There are 11 residues in the CDR3. Germline V gene lookup returns CDR1 DFQATT and CDR2 SNEGSKA (reference sequence). The CDR3 sequence is CSAPDFYGQYF. The CDR3 DNA reads as TGCAGTGCCCCGGACTTCTACGGGCAGTACTTC.

In nucleotides, the CDR3 is TGTGCCACCAGTGATCTGGGGGCGTCCTCCGGAGATACGCAGTATTTT. Translated, it gives CATSDLGASSGDTQYF. The chain uses TRBV24-1 and TRBJ2-3, with D perhaps matching TRBD1 (6 bases). This CDR3 has 16 amino acids. V was clipped by 3 bases and J by 5 bases, with 17 bases between them. Germline loops: CDR1 KGHDR, CDR2 SFDVKD.

This clonotype was seen repeatedly, ten times or more. The V call is TRBV7-8, the J call TRBJ2-1, with 7 bases fitting TRBD2. Trimming at V came to 1 base and at J to 2 bases, leaving 11 bases not matched to a gene. Germline CDR1 is SGHVS and CDR2 is FQNEAQ. CDR3 length: 18 residues. The DNA for the CDR3 is TGTGCCAGCAGCTTAGGGACCGGGGCGGGGGTCCCCTACAATGAGCAGTTCTTC. This sequence encodes CASSLGTGAGVPYNEQFF.

This clonotype was observed many times. The chain recombines TRBV7-2 with TRBJ2-5; D is ambiguous. Germline CDR1 is SGHTA and CDR2 is FQGNSA. V lost 3 bases, J lost 1 base, and 6 bases lay in between. The CDR3 runs 13 residues. This chain's CDR3 is CASSFGIQETQYF. As DNA, the CDR3 is TGTGCCAGCAGCTTTGGAATCCAAGAGACCCAGTACTTC.

This clonotype was observed at least ten times. V is TRBV6-1 and J is TRBJ1-5, with D uncertain. The CDR3 consists of 17 residues. CDR1 MNHNS and CDR2 SASEGT come from the germline V gene. V was pared by 6 bases and J by 3 bases, with 21 bases between. The CDR3 loop reads CASSPVGPRLNNQPQHF. The CDR3 coding sequence is TGTGCCAGCAGCCCGGTGGGCCCGAGATTAAACAATCAGCCCCAGCATTTT.

The chain combines TRBV7-9 with TRBJ1-2; 7 bases are shared with TRBD1. V gave up 5 bases and J gave up 3 bases; unmatched junction bases: 6. The V gene's germline CDR1 is SEHNR and CDR2 FQNEAQ (reference sequence). This CDR3 comprises 14 residues. Here the CDR3 DNA reads TGTGCCAGCAGCGCGGGACAGCCTGACTATGGCTACACCTTC. Protein sequence: CASSAGQPDYGYTF. The whole variable domain, filled in from reference TRBV7-9 and TRBJ1-2, reads DTGVSQNPRHKITKRGQNVTFRCDPISEHNRLYWYRQTLGQGPEFLTYFQNEAQLEKSRLLSDRFSAERPKGSFSTLEIQRTEQGDSAMYLCASSAGQPDYGYTFGSGTRLTVV.

This clonotype was observed many times. The rearrangement uses TRBV28 and TRBJ2-7; 9 nucleotides match TRBD2. Germline lookup yields CDR1 MDHEN and CDR2 SYDVKM. Trimming cost V 8 bases and J 6 bases; bases outside gene matches: 11. The CDR3 is made up of 14 amino acids. The CDR3 reads CASRWTSDPLEQYF. The CDR3 DNA sequence: TGTGCCAGCCGTTGGACTAGCGATCCCCTCGAGCAGTACTTC.

This clonotype showed up many times. The DNA of the CDR3 is TGTGCCAGCCAGGGAGGAGGCTACACCTTC. Its protein is CASQGGGYTF. The chain recombines TRBV12-3 or TRBV12-4 with TRBJ1-2, with D possibly being TRBD1 (5 bases). There are 10 residues in the CDR3. Trimming cost V 8 bases and J 8 bases, with 9 bases left between them.

This clonotype was observed at least ten times. DNA of the CDR3: TGTGCCAGCAGCTCGCTAGCGGGAAGGAACAATGAGCAGTTCTTC. Translation: CASSSLAGRNNEQFF. J is TRBJ2-1 and V is TRBV7-8; 9 bases align to TRBD2. This CDR3 spans 15 amino acids. Germline V gene sequence: CDR1 SGHVS, CDR2 FQNEAQ. V gave up 4 bases and J gave up 5 bases; unmatched junction bases: 6.

This clonotype has ten or more counts. This chain joins TRBV3-1 and TRBJ2-1; TRBD2 aligns across 9 bases. CDR1 and CDR2 (germline): LGHDT, YNNKEL (reference sequence). V gave up 1 base and J gave up 5 bases; unmatched junction bases: 3. The CDR3 sequence is 15 residues long. CDR3 in amino acids: CASSQGTSAHNEQFF. As DNA, the CDR3 is TGTGCCAGCAGCCAAGGGACTAGCGCCCACAATGAGCAGTTCTTC.

This clonotype appeared many times. Here the CDR3 DNA reads TGTGCCAGCAGTTTATCGGCCCAGGTAGGGCGTGAGCAGTACTTC. Protein: CASSLSAQVGREQYF. The chain combines TRBV27 with TRBJ2-7; D not resolved. This CDR3 is 15 amino acids long. Germline assignment: CDR1 MNHEY and CDR2 SMNVEV (reference sequence). The V gene lost 0 bases and the J gene lost 7 bases, with 16 bases spanning the gap.